The 14 T cell receptor beta chains in this list originate from one sample, sequenced in a study of T-cell memory formation after mild COVID-19. TCRdb re-analysed the 5' RACE reads in MiXCR, keeping a single row per CDR3 protein. The sample includes fewer than 350,000 distinct CDR3 sequences, 14% of them seen just once. The sample taken for sequencing was PBMCs or a T cell subset sorted from them (not recorded which). These receptors came from a young man who had mild COVID-19 (a few samples of this study predate the infection). Cell type and time point are not known.

This clonotype was counted a few times. The genes are TRBV12-3 or TRBV12-4 and TRBJ2-5; 10 bases are a match to TRBD2. The CDR3 covers 14 residues. V trimming: 6 bases; J trimming: 4 bases; junction bases outside the gene matches: 5. CDR3: CASRLSSGGETQYF. In DNA form, the CDR3 reads TGTGCCAGCAGGCTTTCTAGCGGGGGAGAGACCCAGTACTTC.

This clonotype came up a few times. This chain connects TRBV27 to TRBJ2-1; a possible D gene is TRBD1 (5 bases). Germline lookup yields CDR1 MNHEY and CDR2 SMNVEV (reference sequence). This CDR3 comprises 12 residues. Trimming left V 8 bases short and J 7 bases short, with 12 bases between. The DNA of the CDR3 is TGTGCCAGCGCCCAGGGTCGTAATGAGCAGTTCTTC. Its translation: CASAQGRNEQFF.

There are a few counts of this clonotype. The rearrangement uses TRBV7-3 and TRBJ2-3; the match to TRBD2 covers 10 bases. Germline loops: CDR1 SGHTA, CDR2 FQGTGA. The CDR3 has 17 residues. V lost 2 bases to trimming and J lost 5 bases; unmatched junction nucleotides: 10. CDR3 in amino acids: CASSLGESGGAGDTQYF. CDR3 DNA sequence: TGTGCCAGCAGCTTAGGGGAAAGCGGGGGGGCCGGAGATACGCAGTATTTT.

The rearrangement uses TRBV4-3 and TRBJ1-1; no reliable D call. The CDR3 totals 15 residues. CDR1 is LGHNA, CDR2 YSLEER, per germline. The V end was cut by 0 bases, the J end by 1 base, with 9 bases between. The CDR3 region is CASSQERTRNTEAFF. The DNA for the CDR3 is TGCGCCAGCAGCCAAGAGCGGACGAGGAACACTGAAGCTTTCTTT.

V usage is TRBV11-2 and J usage is TRBJ1-2, with 8 bases identical to TRBD1. Germline V CDR1 and CDR2: SGHAT, FQNNGV. The V gene end was trimmed by 5 bases and the J gene end by 2 bases; junction bases not matched to a gene: 7. This CDR3 contains 15 residues. The CDR3 bases are TGTGCCAGCAGCCCCGGACAGGGTACCAACTATGGCTACACCTTC. It codes for CASSPGQGTNYGYTF.

The rearrangement links TRBV14 to TRBJ2-2; TRBD2 aligns across 9 bases. The V gene's germline CDR1 is SGHDN and CDR2 FVKESK. CDR3 size: 18 residues. The junction had 6 bases not matched to a gene; V was cut back by 0 bases and J by 1 base. The CDR3 here is CASSQERGGPGNTGELFF. CDR3 nucleotide sequence: TGTGCCAGCAGCCAAGAGCGGGGGGGCCCGGGGAACACCGGGGAGCTGTTTTTT.

The gene calls are TRBV6-1 and TRBJ1-2; D is uncertain. Germline V gene sequence: CDR1 MNHNS, CDR2 SASEGT. Deletions cut 2 bases from V and 7 bases from J, with 11 bases between. The CDR3 totals 13 residues. The CDR3 loop is CASSESRERGYTF. The CDR3 DNA sequence: TGTGCCAGCAGTGAATCGCGGGAGCGTGGCTACACCTTC.

This clonotype occurred a few times. The V call is TRBV12-3 or TRBV12-4, the J call TRBJ2-2; no clear D gene. Deletions cut 3 bases from V and 4 bases from J, with 9 bases between. This CDR3 spans 14 amino acids. The CDR3 coding sequence is TGTGCCAGCAGTTTGGGAAGTCGCACCGGGGAGCTGTTTTTT. It yields the protein CASSLGSRTGELFF.

This clonotype turned up a few times. The genes are TRBV6-2 or TRBV6-3 and TRBJ2-1; TRBD2 is a possible D gene (6 bases). Germline V gene sequence: CDR1 MNHEY, CDR2 SVGEGT. The CDR3 covers 14 residues. V was pared by 0 bases and J by 8 bases, with 11 bases between. The CDR3 DNA reads TGTGCCAGCAGTTACTCGTTAGGAGGGGATGAGCAGTTCTTC. This translates into CASSYSLGGDEQFF.

This clonotype has more than one count but fewer than ten. The chain couples TRBV21-1 to TRBJ2-5; the table calls TRBD1, which could not be checked here. TRBV21-1 is a known pseudogene. The CDR3 has 18 amino acids. DNA of the CDR3: TGTGCCAGCAGCAAAGAATGCAGGACAGCTAGGTTGGGAGAGACCCAGTACTTC. Encoded protein: CASSKECRTARLGETQYF.

A few counts support this clonotype. The chain is built from TRBV7-8 and TRBJ1-5; 10 nucleotides agree with TRBD1. From germline, CDR1 is SGHVS and CDR2 FQNEAQ. Germline trimming cut 5 bases from V and 2 bases from J; bases unmatched to any gene: 3. This CDR3 is 15 amino acids long. CDR3 residues: CASSIGTGGNQPQHF. For the CDR3, the DNA is TGTGCCAGCAGCATAGGGACAGGGGGCAATCAGCCCCAGCATTTT.

This clonotype was seen repeatedly, ten times or more. The rearrangement links TRBV5-1 to TRBJ1-2; D gene unclear. CDR1 and CDR2 (germline): SGHRS, YFSETQ. The CDR3 has 12 amino acids. V was clipped by 0 bases and J by 7 bases, with 7 bases between them. Written as DNA, the CDR3 is TGCGCCAGCAGCTTGGAGCTGGGTGGCTACACCTTC. This gives the protein CASSLELGGYTF.

This clonotype was detected many times. The V gene is TRBV12-3 or TRBV12-4, the J gene TRBJ1-2; D call uncertain. This CDR3 spans 12 amino acids. Trimming took 3 bases from V and 8 from J, leaving 10 bases between them. CDR3 region: CASSLGLGGYTF. As DNA, the CDR3 is TGTGCCAGCAGTTTGGGCCTGGGGGGCTACACCTTC.

This clonotype was counted many times. The J gene is TRBJ2-7, the V gene TRBV3-2. TRBV3-2 is reported as a pseudogene. The CDR3 totals 16 residues. CDR3 nucleotide sequence: TGTGCCAGCAGCCAAGATTTACCGCCTGCTACCTACGAGCAGTACGTC. Translation: CASSQDLPPATYEQYV.